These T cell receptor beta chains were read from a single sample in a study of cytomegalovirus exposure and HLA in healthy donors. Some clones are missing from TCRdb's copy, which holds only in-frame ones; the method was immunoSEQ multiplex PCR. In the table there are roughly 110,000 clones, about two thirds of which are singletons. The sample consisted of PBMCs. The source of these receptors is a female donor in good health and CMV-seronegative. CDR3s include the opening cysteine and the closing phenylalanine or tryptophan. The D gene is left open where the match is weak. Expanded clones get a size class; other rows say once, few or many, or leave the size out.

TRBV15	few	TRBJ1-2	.	CATSRDRNRNYGYTF	TGTGCCACCAGCAGAGATCGGAACAGAAACTATGGCTACACCTTC
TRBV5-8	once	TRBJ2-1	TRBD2	CASSSLPLTPREGNEQFF	TGTGCCAGCAGCTCCCTTCCCCTCACTCCGCGGGAGGGGAATGAGCAGTTCTTC
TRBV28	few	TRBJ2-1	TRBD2	CASRRLAGYNEQFF	TGTGCCAGCAGGCGACTAGCGGGATACAATGAGCAGTTCTTC
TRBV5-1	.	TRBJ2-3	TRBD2	CASSFRLAGSDTQYF	TGCGCCAGCAGCTTTAGACTAGCGGGGTCAGATACGCAGTATTTT
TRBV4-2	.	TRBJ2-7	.	CASSPHWGDSGGEQYF	TGTGCCAGCAGCCCCCATTGGGGGGACTCAGGGGGAGAGCAGTACTTC
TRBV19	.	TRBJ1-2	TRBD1	CATRDRVGFGYTF	TGTGCCACCCGCGACAGGGTTGGATTTGGCTACACCTTC
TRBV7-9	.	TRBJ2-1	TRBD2	CARNSLGGTSGTYNEQFF	TGTGCCAGAAATTCCTTGGGGGGGACTAGCGGGACCTACAATGAGCAGTTCTTC
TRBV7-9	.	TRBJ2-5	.	CASSLLAAQETQYF	TGTGCCAGCAGCTTATTAGCAGCGCAAGAGACCCAGTACTTC
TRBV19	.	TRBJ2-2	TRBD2	CASRLGTSGPPNTGELFF	TGTGCCAGTAGGCTGGGGACTAGCGGGCCCCCGAACACCGGGGAGCTGTTTTTT
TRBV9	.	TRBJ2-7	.	CASSVGSTYEQYF	TGTGCCAGCAGCGTAGGGAGTACCTACGAGCAGTACTTC
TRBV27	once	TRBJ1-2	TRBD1	CASSANRGHGRGYTF	TGTGCCAGCAGTGCAAACAGGGGCCACGGTAGGGGCTACACCTTC
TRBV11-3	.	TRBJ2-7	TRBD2	CASSLALAGGFYEQYF	TGTGCCAGCAGCTTAGCCCTAGCGGGAGGGTTCTACGAGCAGTACTTC
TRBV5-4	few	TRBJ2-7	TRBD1	CASSLVPGGAFQYF	TGTGCCAGCAGCTTGGTTCCAGGGGGCGCATTTCAGTACTTC
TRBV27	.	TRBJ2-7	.	CASSFAQGYEQYF	TGTGCCAGCAGTTTTGCTCAGGGGTACGAGCAGTACTTC
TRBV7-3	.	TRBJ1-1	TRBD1	CASSLLKDRPDRSEAFF	TGTGCCAGCAGCCTACTAAAGGACAGGCCGGACAGGTCTGAGGCTTTCTTT
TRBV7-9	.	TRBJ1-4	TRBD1	CASSLGQVGSTATNEKLFF	TGTGCCAGCAGCCTGGGACAGGTCGGTAGTACGGCAACTAATGAAAAACTGTTTTTT
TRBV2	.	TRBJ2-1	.	CASRETEDEQFF	TGTGCCAGCAGGGAGACAGAGGATGAGCAGTTCTTC
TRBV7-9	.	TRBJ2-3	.	CASAAIVRDTQYF	TGTGCCAGCGCGGCGATAGTACGAGATACGCAGTATTTT
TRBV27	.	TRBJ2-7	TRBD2	CASSLLGLASRDEQYF	TGTGCCAGCAGTCTCCTCGGACTAGCGAGCCGAGACGAGCAGTACTTC
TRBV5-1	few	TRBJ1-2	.	CASSLANYSPGGYTF	TGCGCCAGCAGCTTGGCCAACTACTCGCCGGGTGGCTACACCTTC
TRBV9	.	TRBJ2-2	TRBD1	CASSVGQSIGELFF	TGTGCCAGCAGCGTGGGACAGAGCATCGGGGAGCTGTTTTTT
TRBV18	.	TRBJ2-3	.	CASCQGWSTDTQYF	TGTGCCAGCTGTCAGGGGTGGAGTACAGATACGCAGTATTTT
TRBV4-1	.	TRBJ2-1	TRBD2	CASSHDEGLAPSQFF	TGCGCCAGCAGCCACGACGAAGGACTAGCCCCTTCGCAGTTCTTC
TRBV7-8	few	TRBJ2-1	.	CASSLGGMVSYNEQFF	TGTGCCAGCAGCTTAGGCGGGATGGTCTCCTACAATGAGCAGTTCTTC
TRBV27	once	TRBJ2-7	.	CASSLHGKEQYF	TGTGCCAGCAGTTTACACGGGAAGGAGCAGTACTTC
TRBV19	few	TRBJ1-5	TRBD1	CASSIPTGGFDQPQHF	TGTGCCAGTAGTATCCCGACAGGGGGGTTCGATCAGCCCCAGCATTTT